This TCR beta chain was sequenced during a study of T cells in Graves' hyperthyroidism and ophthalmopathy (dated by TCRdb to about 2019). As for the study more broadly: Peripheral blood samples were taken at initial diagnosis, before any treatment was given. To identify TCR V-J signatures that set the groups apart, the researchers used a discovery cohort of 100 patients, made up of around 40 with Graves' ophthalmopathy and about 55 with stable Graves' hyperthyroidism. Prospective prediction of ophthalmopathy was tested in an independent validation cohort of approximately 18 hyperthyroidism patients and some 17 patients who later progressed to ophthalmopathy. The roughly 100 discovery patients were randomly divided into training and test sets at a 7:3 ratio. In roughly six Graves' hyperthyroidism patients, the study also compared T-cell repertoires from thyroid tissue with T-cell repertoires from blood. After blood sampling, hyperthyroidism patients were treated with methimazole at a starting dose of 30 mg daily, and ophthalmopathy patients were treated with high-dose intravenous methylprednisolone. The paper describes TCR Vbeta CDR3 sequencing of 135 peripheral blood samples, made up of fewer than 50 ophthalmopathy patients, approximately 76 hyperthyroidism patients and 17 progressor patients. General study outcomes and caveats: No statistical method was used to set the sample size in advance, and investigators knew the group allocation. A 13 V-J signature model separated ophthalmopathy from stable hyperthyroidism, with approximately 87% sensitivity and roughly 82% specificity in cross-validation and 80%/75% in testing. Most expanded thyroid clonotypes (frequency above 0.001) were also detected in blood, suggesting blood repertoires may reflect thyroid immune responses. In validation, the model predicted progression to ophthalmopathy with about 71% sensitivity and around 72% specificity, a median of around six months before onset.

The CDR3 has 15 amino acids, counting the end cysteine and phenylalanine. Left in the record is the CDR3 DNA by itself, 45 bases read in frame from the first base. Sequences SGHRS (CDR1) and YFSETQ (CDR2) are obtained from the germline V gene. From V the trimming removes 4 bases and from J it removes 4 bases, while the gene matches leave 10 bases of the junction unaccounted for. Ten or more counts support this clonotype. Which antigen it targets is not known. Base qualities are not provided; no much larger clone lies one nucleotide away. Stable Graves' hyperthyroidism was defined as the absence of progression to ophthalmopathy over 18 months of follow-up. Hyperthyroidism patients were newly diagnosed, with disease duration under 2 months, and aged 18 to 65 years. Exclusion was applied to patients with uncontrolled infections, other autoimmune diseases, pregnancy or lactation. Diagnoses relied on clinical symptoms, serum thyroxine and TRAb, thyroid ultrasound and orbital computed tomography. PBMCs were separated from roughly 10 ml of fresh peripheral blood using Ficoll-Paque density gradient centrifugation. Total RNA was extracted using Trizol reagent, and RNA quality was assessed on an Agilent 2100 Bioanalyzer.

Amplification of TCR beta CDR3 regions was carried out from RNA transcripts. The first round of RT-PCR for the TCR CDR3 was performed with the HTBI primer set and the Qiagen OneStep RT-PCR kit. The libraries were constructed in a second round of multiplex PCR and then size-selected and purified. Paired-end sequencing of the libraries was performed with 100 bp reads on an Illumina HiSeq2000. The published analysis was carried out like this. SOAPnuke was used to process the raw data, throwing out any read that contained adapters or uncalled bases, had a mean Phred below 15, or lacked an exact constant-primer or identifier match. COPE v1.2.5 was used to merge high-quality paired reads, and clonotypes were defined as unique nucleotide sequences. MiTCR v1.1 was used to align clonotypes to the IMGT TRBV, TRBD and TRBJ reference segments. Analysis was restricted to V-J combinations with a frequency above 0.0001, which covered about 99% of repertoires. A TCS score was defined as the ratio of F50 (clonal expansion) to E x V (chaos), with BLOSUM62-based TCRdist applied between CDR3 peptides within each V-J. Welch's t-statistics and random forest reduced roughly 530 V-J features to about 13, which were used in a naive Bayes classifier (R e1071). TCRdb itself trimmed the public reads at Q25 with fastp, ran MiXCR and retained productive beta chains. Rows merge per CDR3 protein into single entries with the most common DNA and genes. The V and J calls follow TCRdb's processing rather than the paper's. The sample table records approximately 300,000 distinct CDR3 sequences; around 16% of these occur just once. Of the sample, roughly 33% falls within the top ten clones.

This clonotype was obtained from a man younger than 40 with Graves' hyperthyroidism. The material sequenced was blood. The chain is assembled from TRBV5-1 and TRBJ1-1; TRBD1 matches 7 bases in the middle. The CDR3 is CASSIYDRASTEAFF. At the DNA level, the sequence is TGCGCCAGCAGCATCTACGACAGGGCCAGCACTGAAGCTTTCTTT.